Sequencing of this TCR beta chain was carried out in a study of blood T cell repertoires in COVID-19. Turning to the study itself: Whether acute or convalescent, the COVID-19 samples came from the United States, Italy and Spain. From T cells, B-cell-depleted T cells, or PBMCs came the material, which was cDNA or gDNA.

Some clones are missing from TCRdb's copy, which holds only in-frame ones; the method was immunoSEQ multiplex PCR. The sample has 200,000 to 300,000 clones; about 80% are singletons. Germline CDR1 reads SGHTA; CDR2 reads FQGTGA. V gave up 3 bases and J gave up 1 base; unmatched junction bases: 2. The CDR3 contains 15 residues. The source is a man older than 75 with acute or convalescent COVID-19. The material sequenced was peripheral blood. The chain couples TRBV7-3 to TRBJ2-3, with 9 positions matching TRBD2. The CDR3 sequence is CASSFGLARTDTQYF. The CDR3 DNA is TGTGCCAGCAGCTTCGGACTAGCGCGCACAGATACGCAGTATTTT. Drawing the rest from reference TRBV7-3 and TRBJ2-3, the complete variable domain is GAGVSQTPSNKVTEKGKYVELRCDPISGHTALYWYRQSLGQGPEFLIYFQGTGAADDSGLPNDRFFAVRPEGSVSTLKIQRTERGDSAVYLCASSFGLARTDTQYFGPGTRLTVL.